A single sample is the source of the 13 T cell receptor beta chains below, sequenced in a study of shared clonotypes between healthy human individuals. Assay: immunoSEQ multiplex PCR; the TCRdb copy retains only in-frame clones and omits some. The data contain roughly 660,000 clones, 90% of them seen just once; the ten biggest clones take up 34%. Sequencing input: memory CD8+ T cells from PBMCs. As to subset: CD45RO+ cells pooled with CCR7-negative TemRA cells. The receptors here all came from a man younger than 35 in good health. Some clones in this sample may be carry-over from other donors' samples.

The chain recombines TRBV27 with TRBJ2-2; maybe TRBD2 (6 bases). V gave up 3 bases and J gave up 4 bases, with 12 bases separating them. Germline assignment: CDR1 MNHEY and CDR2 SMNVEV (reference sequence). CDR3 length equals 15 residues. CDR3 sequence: CASSFGGAFTGELFF. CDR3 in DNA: TGTGCCAGCAGTTTTGGAGGGGCCTTCACCGGGGAGCTGTTTTTT.

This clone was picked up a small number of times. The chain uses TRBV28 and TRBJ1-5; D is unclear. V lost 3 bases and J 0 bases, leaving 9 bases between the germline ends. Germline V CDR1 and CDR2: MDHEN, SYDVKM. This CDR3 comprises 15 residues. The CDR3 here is CASSFSRNSNQPQHF. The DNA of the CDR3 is TGTGCCAGCAGTTTCTCCAGGAATAGCAATCAGCCCCAGCATTTT.

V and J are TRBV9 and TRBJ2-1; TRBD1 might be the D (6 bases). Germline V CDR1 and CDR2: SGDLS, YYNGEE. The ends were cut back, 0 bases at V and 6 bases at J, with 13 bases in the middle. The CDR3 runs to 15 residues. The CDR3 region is CASSVVGGTGNEQFF. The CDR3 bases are TGTGCCAGCAGCGTAGTAGGGGGAACGGGCAATGAGCAGTTCTTC.

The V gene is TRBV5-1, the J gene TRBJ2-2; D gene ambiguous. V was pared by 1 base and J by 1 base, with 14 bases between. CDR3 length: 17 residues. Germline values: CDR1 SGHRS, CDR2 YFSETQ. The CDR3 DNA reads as TGCGCCAGCAGCTTGCCCCTGGCCAGGAAGAACACCGGGGAGCTGTTTTTT. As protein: CASSLPLARKNTGELFF.

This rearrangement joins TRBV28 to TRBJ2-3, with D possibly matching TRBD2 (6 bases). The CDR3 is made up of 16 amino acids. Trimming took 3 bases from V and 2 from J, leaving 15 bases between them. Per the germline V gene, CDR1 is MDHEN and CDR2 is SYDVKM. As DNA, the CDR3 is TGTGCCAGCAGTTTGACTGGCGGGGCGTACACAGATACGCAGTATTTT. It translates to CASSLTGGAYTDTQYF.

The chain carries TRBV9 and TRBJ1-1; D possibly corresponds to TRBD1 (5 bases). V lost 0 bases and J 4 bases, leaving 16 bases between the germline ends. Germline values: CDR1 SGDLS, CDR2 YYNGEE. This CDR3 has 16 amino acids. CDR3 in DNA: TGTGCCAGCAGCGTAGGCCCTGAGGGGTGGGCCACTGAAGCTTTCTTT. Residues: CASSVGPEGWATEAFF.

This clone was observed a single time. The CDR3 loop is CASSLVQGAAYGYTF. DNA for the CDR3: TGTGCCAGCAGCTTAGTCCAGGGGGCCGCATATGGCTACACCTTC. V and J are TRBV11-2 and TRBJ1-2; TRBD1 matches 8 bases. The germline gives CDR1 SGHAT, CDR2 FQNNGV. J gave up 5 bases and V 1 base, and 6 bases lay outside the gene matches. This CDR3 is built from 15 residues. The full variable domain, its missing parts supplied by reference TRBV11-2 and TRBJ1-2, is EAGVAQSPRYKIIEKRQSVAFWCNPISGHATLYWYQQILGQGPKLLIQFQNNGVVDDSQLPKDRFSAERLKGVDSTLKIQPAKLEDSAVYLCASSLVQGAAYGYTFGSGTRLTVV.

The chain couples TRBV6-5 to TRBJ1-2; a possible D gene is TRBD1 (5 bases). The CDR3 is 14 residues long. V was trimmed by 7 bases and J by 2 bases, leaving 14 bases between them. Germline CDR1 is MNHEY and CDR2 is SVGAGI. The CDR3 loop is CASTSRPGNYGYTF. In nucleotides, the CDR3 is TGTGCCAGCACTTCCCGCCCAGGGAACTATGGCTACACCTTC.

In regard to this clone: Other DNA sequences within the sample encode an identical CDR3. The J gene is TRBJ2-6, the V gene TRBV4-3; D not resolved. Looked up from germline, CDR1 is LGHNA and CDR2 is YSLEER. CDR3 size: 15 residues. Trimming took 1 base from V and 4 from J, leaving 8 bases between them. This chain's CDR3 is CASSQGTAGANVLTF. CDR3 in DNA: TGCGCCAGCAGCCAAGGGACCGCGGGGGCCAACGTCCTGACTTTC.

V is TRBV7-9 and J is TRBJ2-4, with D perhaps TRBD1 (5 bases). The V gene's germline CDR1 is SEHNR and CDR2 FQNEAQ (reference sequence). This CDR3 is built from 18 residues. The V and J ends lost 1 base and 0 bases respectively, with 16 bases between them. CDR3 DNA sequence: TGTGCCAGCAGCTTAGAGACAGATAACCCTCTAGCCAAAAACATTCAGTACTTC. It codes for CASSLETDNPLAKNIQYF.

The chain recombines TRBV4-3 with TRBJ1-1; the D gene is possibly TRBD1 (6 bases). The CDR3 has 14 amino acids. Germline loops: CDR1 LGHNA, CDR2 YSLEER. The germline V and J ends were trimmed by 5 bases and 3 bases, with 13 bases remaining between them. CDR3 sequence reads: CASSETGLDTEAFF. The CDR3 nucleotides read TGCGCCAGCAGCGAAACAGGGCTCGACACTGAAGCTTTCTTT.

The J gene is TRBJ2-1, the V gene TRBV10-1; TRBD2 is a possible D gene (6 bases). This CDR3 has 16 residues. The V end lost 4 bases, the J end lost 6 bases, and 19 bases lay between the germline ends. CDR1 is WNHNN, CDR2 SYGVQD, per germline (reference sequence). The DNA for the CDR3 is TGCGCCAGCAGTGGGGGCCGGGAGCGACCCTCCAATGAGCAGTTCTTC. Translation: CASSGGRERPSNEQFF.

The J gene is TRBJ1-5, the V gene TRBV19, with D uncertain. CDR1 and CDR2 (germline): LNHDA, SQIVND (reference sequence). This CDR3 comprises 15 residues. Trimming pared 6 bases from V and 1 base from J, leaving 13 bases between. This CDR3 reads CASSASSGSNQPQHF. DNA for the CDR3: TGTGCCAGTAGCGCCTCCTCAGGAAGCAATCAGCCCCAGCATTTT. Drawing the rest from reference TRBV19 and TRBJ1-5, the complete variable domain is DGGITQSPKYLFRKEGQNVTLSCEQNLNHDAMYWYRQDPGQGLRLIYYSQIVNDFQKGDIAEGYSVSREKKESFPLTVTSAQKNPTAFYLCASSASSGSNQPQHFGDGTRLSIL.